The 22 T cell receptor beta chains reported below all come from one sample, sequenced in a study of blood T cell repertoires in COVID-19. Only in-frame clones appear in the TCRdb table, and some are missing; sequencing was by immunoSEQ multiplex PCR. The sample contains about 280,000 clones, about 82% of which appear only once. The source material was peripheral blood. These receptors were obtained from a man aged 50 to 59 with active or convalescent COVID-19.

The V call is TRBV6-5, the J call TRBJ1-5; D is possibly TRBD1 (6 bases). The V gene's germline CDR1 is MNHEY and CDR2 SVGAGI. The CDR3 is 14 amino acids. V was cut by 6 bases and J by 4 bases, with 13 bases left in between. Written as DNA, the CDR3 is TGTGCCAGCAGGGGGCAGGGGCGGAATCAGCCCCAGCATTTT. Protein sequence: CASRGQGRNQPQHF.

The chain is built from TRBV30 and TRBJ1-4, with D perhaps matching TRBD1 (5 bases). The CDR3 has 16 amino acids. Germline CDR1 GTSNPN, CDR2 SVGIG (reference sequence). V shed 0 bases and J shed 5 bases, with 16 bases lying between them. The CDR3 spells CAWSVGVGPLNEKLFF. The CDR3 DNA follows: TGTGCCTGGAGTGTGGGTGTGGGGCCCCTAAATGAAAAACTGTTTTTT.

The chain joins TRBV21-1 to TRBJ1-2; the table's D gene call, TRBD1, was not cross checked with the DNA. TRBV21-1 is a pseudogene. The CDR3 is 17 residues long. CDR3 protein: CASSKDVLQLANYGYTF. The DNA of the CDR3 is TGTGCCAGCAGCAAAGATGTGTTACAGCTGGCTAACTATGGCTACACCTTC.

The V gene is TRBV3-1 (or the pseudogene TRBV3-2), the J gene TRBJ2-1, with D uncertain. CDR1 and CDR2 from the germline V gene are LGHDT and YNNKEL (reference sequence). Between the trimmed V and J ends, which lost 1 base and 0 bases, there was a span of 4 bases. This CDR3 contains 14 residues. The chain's CDR3 is CASSQASSYNEQFF. In nucleotides, the CDR3 is TGTGCCAGCAGCCAAGCTAGCTCCTACAATGAGCAGTTCTTC.

J is TRBJ1-6 and V is TRBV6-5, with 7 nucleotides matching TRBD1. The V gene's germline CDR1 is MNHEY and CDR2 SVGAGI. V was clipped by 6 bases and J by 5 bases; unmatched bases: 4. This CDR3 spans 14 amino acids. CDR3 residues: CASRTGQNNSPLHF. In DNA form, the CDR3 reads TGTGCCAGCAGGACGGGACAGAATAATTCACCCCTCCACTTT.

V gene TRBV2 combines with J gene TRBJ1-5, with 11 bases aligning to TRBD1. Trimming removed 9 bases from V and 6 bases from J; junction bases left unmatched: 4. In germline, CDR1 is SNHLY, CDR2 FYNNEI. This CDR3 contains 13 residues. The CDR3 loop reads CARGQGAGQPQHF. The CDR3 nucleotides read TGTGCCAGAGGACAGGGGGCAGGTCAGCCCCAGCATTTT.

V gene TRBV5-5 combines with J gene TRBJ2-1; TRBD2 aligns across 8 bases. The germline gives CDR1 SGHKS, CDR2 YYEKEE (reference sequence). V was pared by 3 bases and J by 2 bases, with 1 base of the junction left unmatched. The CDR3 spans 14 residues. The CDR3: CASSSGGAYNEQFF. CDR3 nucleotides: TGTGCCAGCAGCTCCGGGGGGGCCTACAATGAGCAGTTCTTC.

This clone occurred once. The chain combines TRBV2 with TRBJ1-1; D gene ambiguous. The CDR3 loop spans 12 amino acids. Per the germline V gene, CDR1 is SNHLY and CDR2 is FYNNEI. V lost 2 bases to trimming and J lost 11 bases, with 12 bases between them. The CDR3 region has the DNA TGTGCCAGCAGTGAAAATTTTGAGGAGGCTTTCTTT. This gives the protein CASSENFEEAFF.

This sequence joins TRBV6-5 and TRBJ2-7; D is unresolved. The CDR3 is made up of 12 amino acids. V was pared by 7 bases and J by 1 base, with 8 bases between. Looked up from germline, CDR1 is MNHEY and CDR2 is SVGAGI. CDR3 sequence reads: CASKEQSYEQYF. In nucleotides, the CDR3 is TGTGCCAGCAAGGAACAGTCCTACGAGCAGTACTTC.

Points on this clone: Different DNA sequences within this sample yield the same CDR3. The chain links TRBV4-3 to TRBJ2-7; perhaps TRBD2 as D (5 bases). Looked up from germline, CDR1 is LGHNA and CDR2 is YSLEER. The CDR3 length is 14 residues. Deletions cut 1 base from V and 2 bases from J, with 9 bases between. The CDR3 region is CASSQGTGTYEQYF. Written as DNA, the CDR3 is TGCGCCAGCAGCCAAGGAACCGGGACCTACGAGCAGTACTTC.

The chain joins TRBV2 to TRBJ1-2; TRBD1 aligns across 9 bases. V was clipped by 4 bases and J by 3 bases; unmatched bases: 6. The CDR3 has 15 residues. CDR1 and CDR2 from the germline V gene are SNHLY and FYNNEI. The CDR3, as DNA: TGTGCCAGCAGTGGAGAGACAGGGGGTGACTATGGCTACACCTTC. Amino acids: CASSGETGGDYGYTF.

The V gene is TRBV9, the J gene TRBJ1-2, with 9 bases that match TRBD1. V lost 4 bases to trimming and J lost 4 bases; unmatched junction nucleotides: 8. CDR1 SGDLS and CDR2 YYNGEE come from the germline V gene. The CDR3 has 15 amino acids. In DNA form, the CDR3 reads TGTGCCAGCAGCCCCCGATGGGACAGGGCCTATGGCTACACCTTC. Translating it yields CASSPRWDRAYGYTF.

The chain combines TRBV12-5 with TRBJ2-1; D remains unclear. CDR1 LGHNT and CDR2 FRNRAP come from the germline V gene. The CDR3 runs 11 residues. Trimming left V 7 bases short and J 10 bases short, with 11 bases between. The DNA for the CDR3 is TGTGCTAGTGCCCCTGAGGCAGAGCAGTTCTTC. Translated, it gives CASAPEAEQFF.

CDR3 in amino acids: CASSPSVLADTQYF. In nucleotides, the CDR3 is TGTGCCAGCAGCCCCTCAGTCCTGGCCGATACGCAGTATTTT. V gene TRBV7-2 combines with J gene TRBJ2-3; D is unclear. The CDR3 loop spans 14 amino acids. The V and J ends lost 5 bases and 6 bases respectively, with 15 bases between them. In germline, CDR1 is SGHTA, CDR2 FQGNSA.

The rearrangement links TRBV7-6 to TRBJ1-6; 8 nucleotides match TRBD1. This CDR3 region has 19 residues. The ends lost 6 bases at V and 2 bases at J; junction bases unmatched: 15. CDR1 and CDR2 (germline): SGHVS, FNYEAQ. The CDR3 protein is CASRFMRQGAHTYNSPLHF. The CDR3 DNA reads as TGTGCCAGCAGGTTCATGCGGCAGGGGGCACACACCTATAATTCACCCCTCCACTTT.

The rearrangement links TRBV5-5 to TRBJ1-1; D uncertain. This CDR3 contains 15 residues. V was trimmed by 2 bases and J by 6 bases, leaving 17 bases between them. Germline V gives CDR1 SGHKS, CDR2 YYEKEE (reference sequence). The DNA for the CDR3 is TGTGCCAGCAGCTTCCCTAGACTACAGAGCCCTGAAGCTTTCTTT. Translated: CASSFPRLQSPEAFF.

This clone has a handful of counts. The CDR3 bases are TGTGCCAGCAGCTTACAACACTTAGCGGGAGGGGGTGAGCAGTTCTTC. Translating gives CASSLQHLAGGGEQFF. The chain is built from TRBV7-7 and TRBJ2-1; 11 nucleotides align to TRBD2. The germline gives CDR1 SSHAT, CDR2 FNYEAQ (reference sequence). The CDR3 runs 16 residues. Unmatched junction bases numbered 9, after V lost 2 bases and J lost 9 bases.

The chain joins TRBV18 to TRBJ1-4, with 12 bases matching TRBD1. This CDR3 is built from 18 residues. Trimming cost V 1 base and J 8 bases; bases outside gene matches: 11. Germline V gives CDR1 KGHSH, CDR2 LQKENI. The CDR3 DNA is TGTGCCAGCTCACCACGGCCGGGACAGGGGGCGCCCGGAGAAAAACTGTTTTTT. It specifies CASSPRPGQGAPGEKLFF.

CDR3 sequence: CASSQGLRQTDLRSGNTIYF. Written as DNA, the CDR3 is TGCGCCAGCAGCCAAGGGCTTAGACAGACAGACCTCCGCTCTGGAAACACCATATATTTT. The V and J genes are TRBV4-1 and TRBJ1-3; the D gene is possibly TRBD1 (5 bases). CDR3 length: 20 residues. Germline-derived CDR1 and CDR2 are MGHRA and YSYEKL. The germline V and J ends were trimmed by 1 base and 0 bases, with 22 bases remaining between them.

As for this clone: A read error likely explains this, since a far larger clone differs by one base. The chain combines TRBV14 with TRBJ2-7, with 9 bases lining up with TRBD1. The length of the CDR3 is 14 residues. Germline V gene sequence: CDR1 SGHDN, CDR2 FVKESK. The J segment lost 2 bases and the V segment lost 3 bases, leaving 2 bases of the junction unmatched. The CDR3 loop reads CASSHGTGPYEQYF. DNA of the CDR3: TGTGCCAGCAGCCACGGGACAGGGCCCTACGAGCAGTACTTC. The variable domain in full, completed from reference TRBV14 and TRBJ2-7, reads EAGVTQFPSHSVIEKGQTVTLRCDPISGHDNLYWYRRVMGKEIKFLLHFVKESKQDESGMPNNRFLAERTGGTYSTLKVQPAELEDSGVYFCASSHGTGPYEQYFGPGTRLTVT.

As for this clone: Its ends do not fully match the called genes, so a read error is possible. J is TRBJ2-3 and V is TRBV5-4; 13 bases are a match to TRBD2. The CDR3 runs to 13 residues. Germline lookup yields CDR1 SGHNT and CDR2 YYREEE (reference sequence). DNA for the CDR3: TGTGCCAGCAGCGCCCCAACTAGCGGGAGGGAAAATTTT. Translation gives CASSAPTSGRENF.

This chain links TRBV5-1 with TRBJ2-7; 13 bases fit TRBD2. The germline V gene encodes CDR1 SGHRS and CDR2 YFSETQ. V lost 1 base to trimming and J lost 4 bases; unmatched junction nucleotides: 5. The CDR3 covers 16 residues. CDR3 residues: CASSLRTSGSGYEQYF. CDR3 DNA: TGCGCCAGCAGCTTGAGGACTAGCGGGAGTGGGTACGAGCAGTACTTC.